The T cell receptor beta chain described here comes from a study of blood T cell repertoires in COVID-19. Study-wide context: From the United States, Italy and Spain came samples of acute and convalescent COVID-19. The cDNA or gDNA used as material had been derived from T cells, B-cell-depleted T cells, or PBMCs.

Original processing notes: Using reference gene primer amplification, nucleated cell counts were estimated. Produced via immunoSEQ multiplex PCR; TCRdb's table is partial and in-frame only. Clone size and the V and J calls come from that table; the DNA yielded D and trimming. In the table there are 94,000 or so clones, 88% of which are singletons. This sequence originates from an elderly woman with active COVID-19. The sequenced sample was peripheral blood.

The CDR3 is CASSQVRVAGGPSHETQYF. The CDR3 DNA sequence: TGCGCCAGCAGCCAAGTTAGAGTAGCGGGAGGGCCGAGTCACGAGACCCAGTACTTC. V and J are TRBV4-1 and TRBJ2-5; 11 bases fit TRBD2. Germline values: CDR1 MGHRA, CDR2 YSYEKL. The junction had 15 bases not matched to a gene; V was cut back by 1 base and J by 5 bases. This CDR3 has 19 amino acids.